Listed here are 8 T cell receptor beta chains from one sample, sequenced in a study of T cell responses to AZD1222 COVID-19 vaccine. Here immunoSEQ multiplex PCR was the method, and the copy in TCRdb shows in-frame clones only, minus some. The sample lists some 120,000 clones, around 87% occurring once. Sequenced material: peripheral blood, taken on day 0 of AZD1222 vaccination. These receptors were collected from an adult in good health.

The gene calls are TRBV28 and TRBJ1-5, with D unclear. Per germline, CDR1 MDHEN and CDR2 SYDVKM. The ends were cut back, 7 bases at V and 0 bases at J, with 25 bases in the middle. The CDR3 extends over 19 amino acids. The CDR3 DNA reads TGTGCCAGCACCAAACTCCACGGGTGGACTAGTTATAGCAATCAGCCCCAGCATTTT. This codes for CASTKLHGWTSYSNQPQHF. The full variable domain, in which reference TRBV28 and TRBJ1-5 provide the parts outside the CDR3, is DVKVTQSSRYLVKRTGEKVFLECVQDMDHENMFWYRQDPGLGLRLIYFSYDVKMKEKGDIPEGYSVSREKKERFSLILESASTNQTSMYLCASTKLHGWTSYSNQPQHFGDGTRLSIL.

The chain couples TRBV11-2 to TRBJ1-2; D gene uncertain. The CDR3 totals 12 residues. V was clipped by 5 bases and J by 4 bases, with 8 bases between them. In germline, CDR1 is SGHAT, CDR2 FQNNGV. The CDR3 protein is CASSQESYGYTF. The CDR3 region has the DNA TGTGCCAGCAGCCAAGAGTCCTATGGCTACACCTTC.

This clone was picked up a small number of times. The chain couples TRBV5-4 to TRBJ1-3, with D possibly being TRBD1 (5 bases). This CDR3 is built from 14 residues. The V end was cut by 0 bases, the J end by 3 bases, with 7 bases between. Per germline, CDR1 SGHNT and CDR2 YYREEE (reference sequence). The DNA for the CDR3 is TGTGCCAGCAGCTTGGTGGGGGTTGGAAACACCATATATTTT. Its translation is CASSLVGVGNTIYF.

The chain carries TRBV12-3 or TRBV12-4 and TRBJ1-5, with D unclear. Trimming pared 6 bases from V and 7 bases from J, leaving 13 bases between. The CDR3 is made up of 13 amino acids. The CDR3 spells CASSDEVRQPQHF. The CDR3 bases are TGTGCCAGCAGCGACGAGGTAAGGCAGCCCCAGCATTTT.

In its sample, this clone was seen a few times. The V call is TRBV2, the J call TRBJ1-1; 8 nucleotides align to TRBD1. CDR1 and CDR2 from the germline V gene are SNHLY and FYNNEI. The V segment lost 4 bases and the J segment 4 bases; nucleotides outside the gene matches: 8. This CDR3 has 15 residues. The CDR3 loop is CASSVRTGIGTEAFF. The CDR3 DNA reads TGTGCCAGCAGTGTAAGGACAGGGATTGGCACTGAAGCTTTCTTT. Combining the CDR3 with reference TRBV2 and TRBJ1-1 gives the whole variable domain EPEVTQTPSHQVTQMGQEVILRCVPISNHLYFYWYRQILGQKVEFLVSFYNNEISEKSEIFDDQFSVERPDGSNFTLKIRSTKLEDSAMYFCASSVRTGIGTEAFFGQGTRLTVV.

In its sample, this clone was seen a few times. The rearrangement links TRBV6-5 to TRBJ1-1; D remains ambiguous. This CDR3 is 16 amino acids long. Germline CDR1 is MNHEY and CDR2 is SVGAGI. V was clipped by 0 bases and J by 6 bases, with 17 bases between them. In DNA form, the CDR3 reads TGTGCCAGCAGTTACTCGAGTAGAGGGTGGGGTTCTGAAGCTTTCTTT. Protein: CASSYSSRGWGSEAFF.

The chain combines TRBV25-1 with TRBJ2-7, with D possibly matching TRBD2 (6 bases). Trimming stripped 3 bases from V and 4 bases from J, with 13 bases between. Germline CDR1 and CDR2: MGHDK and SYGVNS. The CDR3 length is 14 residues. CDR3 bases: TGTGCCAGCAGTGAGATAGCCGGGAGTTACGAGCAGTACTTC. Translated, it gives CASSEIAGSYEQYF.

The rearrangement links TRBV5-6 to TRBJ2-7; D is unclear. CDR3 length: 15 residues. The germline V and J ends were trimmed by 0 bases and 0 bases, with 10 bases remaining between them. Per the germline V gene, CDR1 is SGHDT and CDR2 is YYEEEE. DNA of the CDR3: TGTGCCAGCAGCTTGGACCAGGCAAGCTCCTACGAGCAGTACTTC. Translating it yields CASSLDQASSYEQYF.